These 24 T cell receptor beta chains were sequenced from one sample in a study of STAT3 mutations in large granular lymphocyte leukemia. The study's findings and limits: At least one immunodominant TCR beta clonotype appeared in every T-cell large granular lymphocyte leukemia patient.

The antigens for these receptors are not known. Method: immunoSEQ multiplex PCR; TCRdb's copy keeps in-frame clones and lacks some. Of some 30,000 clones listed, approximately 86% are singletons. Sequencing used peripheral blood mononuclear cells. The source of these receptors is a man aged 55 to 70 with T-cell large granular lymphocyte leukemia. Some clones in this sample may be carry-over from other donors' samples.

The V and J genes are TRBV5-1 and TRBJ2-1, with 7 bases matching TRBD2. V was clipped by 4 bases and J by 8 bases; unmatched bases: 18. The CDR3 runs 17 residues. The germline V gene has CDR1 SGHRS and CDR2 YFSETQ. In nucleotides, the CDR3 is TGCGCCAGCAGCCCCCCTACTAGCGTCCCGGAGTTCGATGAGCAGTTCTTC. Translated, it gives CASSPPTSVPEFDEQFF.

The chain couples TRBV18 to TRBJ2-7; 15 bases are a match to TRBD2. V trimming: 2 bases; J trimming: 0 bases; junction bases outside the gene matches: 2. CDR3 length equals 17 residues. CDR1 is KGHSH and CDR2 is LQKENI in the germline V gene. CDR3 region: CASSPGTSGRSSYEQYF. The CDR3 DNA reads TGTGCCAGCTCACCAGGGACTAGCGGGAGGAGCTCCTACGAGCAGTACTTC.

The gene calls are TRBV7-9 and TRBJ2-7; 12 bases are a match to TRBD2. V dropped 4 bases and J dropped 6; count of bases not matched to a gene: 13. The CDR3 is 17 amino acids. Germline CDR1 is SEHNR and CDR2 is FQNEAQ (reference sequence). CDR3 bases: TGTGCCAGCAGCTCGCTAGCGGGAGGGCCCTCCGCCGCCGAGCAGTACTTC. Protein sequence: CASSSLAGGPSAAEQYF.

This sequence joins TRBV5-1 and TRBJ1-1; 9 bases are a match to TRBD1. CDR3 length equals 15 residues. The junction had 7 bases not matched to a gene; V was cut back by 3 bases and J by 4 bases. The V gene's germline CDR1 is SGHRS and CDR2 YFSETQ. This CDR3 is CASSSQGAEVTEAFF. The CDR3 nucleotides read TGCGCCAGCAGCTCACAGGGGGCGGAGGTCACTGAAGCTTTCTTT.

This clone has just a few counts. This chain links TRBV25-1 with TRBJ2-3; 10 bases agree with TRBD2. The CDR3 consists of 17 residues. Per germline, CDR1 MGHDK and CDR2 SYGVNS. V lost 0 bases and J lost 4; bases outside the gene matches: 7. In DNA form, the CDR3 reads TGTGCCAGCAGTGAATATATGAGCGGGAGGGCCCCAGATACGCAGTATTTT. It is translated as CASSEYMSGRAPDTQYF.

The V gene is TRBV28, the J gene TRBJ2-3; D possibly matches TRBD1 or TRBD2 (5 bases each). This CDR3 is built from 16 residues. CDR1 and CDR2 from the germline V gene are MDHEN and SYDVKM. V was clipped by 6 bases and J by 2 bases, with 18 bases between them. CDR3 protein: CASSSEGSLSTDTQYF. Here the CDR3 DNA reads TGTGCCAGCAGCTCTGAGGGGAGCCTTTCCACAGATACGCAGTATTTT.

The chain links TRBV7-9 to TRBJ1-5, with 7 bases fitting TRBD1. CDR3 length: 14 amino acids. Trimming at V came to 5 bases and at J to 4 bases, leaving 5 bases not matched to a gene. Germline-derived CDR1 and CDR2 are SEHNR and FQNEAQ (reference sequence). The CDR3 spells CASSPMTGNQPQHF. CDR3 sequence (DNA): TGTGCCAGCAGCCCAATGACAGGGAATCAGCCCCAGCATTTT.

The genes are TRBV7-9 and TRBJ1-2; tentatively, D is TRBD1 (6 bases). The V end was cut by 2 bases, the J end by 8 bases, with 12 bases between. CDR3 length: 13 residues. Germline V gives CDR1 SEHNR, CDR2 FQNEAQ (reference sequence). The CDR3 reads CASSLSGAGGYTF. CDR3 nucleotides: TGTGCCAGCAGCTTATCGGGGGCGGGCGGCTACACCTTC. Complete variable domain (other parts from reference TRBV7-9 and TRBJ1-2): DTGVSQNPRHKITKRGQNVTFRCDPISEHNRLYWYRQTLGQGPEFLTYFQNEAQLEKSRLLSDRFSAERPKGSFSTLEIQRTEQGDSAMYLCASSLSGAGGYTFGSGTRLTVV.

This chain links TRBV6-6 with TRBJ2-7, with D unclear. This CDR3 spans 10 amino acids. V was clipped by 10 bases and J by 7 bases, with 11 bases between them. The germline gives CDR1 MNHNY, CDR2 SVGAGI (reference sequence). The CDR3 bases are TGTGCCACATACGGGCGGGAGCAGTACTTC. Its translation: CATYGREQYF.

The CDR3 loop is CASSQSETYEQYF. For the CDR3, the DNA is TGTGCCAGCAGCCAATCTGAAACCTACGAGCAGTACTTC. This chain connects TRBV4-2 to TRBJ2-7; unclear D gene. V was pared by 2 bases and J by 2 bases, with 7 bases between. This CDR3 has 13 residues. Germline V gene data show CDR1 as LGHNA and CDR2 as YNFKEQ.

This sequence joins TRBV28 and TRBJ2-3; 8 bases fit TRBD1. The CDR3 is made up of 14 amino acids. The germline CDR1 and CDR2 sequences are MDHEN and SYDVKM. V shed 3 bases, J shed 5 bases, and the junction held 4 bases outside the gene matches. Written as DNA, the CDR3 is TGTGCCAGCAGTTTCCAGGGGGCGCGAGATACGCAGTATTTT. Translation gives CASSFQGARDTQYF.

The chain combines TRBV19 with TRBJ2-3; D is possibly TRBD2 (6 bases). CDR1 and CDR2 (germline): LNHDA, SQIVND (reference sequence). Trimming stripped 3 bases from V and 7 bases from J, with 14 bases between. This CDR3 is 14 amino acids long. The CDR3 protein is CASSIGGEANTQYF. The DNA of the CDR3 is TGTGCCAGTAGTATCGGAGGGGAAGCAAATACGCAGTATTTT.

The gene calls are TRBV5-1 and TRBJ2-7; the D gene is possibly TRBD2 (5 bases). CDR3 length equals 11 residues. V was pared by 4 bases and J by 6 bases, with 8 bases between. Germline CDR1 is SGHRS and CDR2 is YFSETQ. CDR3 region: CASSQLGEQYF. The CDR3 coding sequence is TGCGCCAGCAGCCAACTAGGCGAGCAGTACTTC.

V and J are TRBV6-5 and TRBJ1-2; TRBD1 matches 9 bases. CDR3 length: 13 residues. Per germline, CDR1 MNHEY and CDR2 SVGAGI. V lost 4 bases and J lost 7; bases outside the gene matches: 4. This CDR3 is CASSSAQGAGYTF. In DNA, the CDR3 is TGTGCCAGCAGTTCAGCACAGGGGGCTGGCTACACCTTC.

The rearrangement joins TRBV28 to TRBJ2-7; 7 bases fit TRBD2. This CDR3 spans 13 amino acids. The germline V gene encodes CDR1 MDHEN and CDR2 SYDVKM. With 8 bases clipped from V and 1 base from J, the junction kept 5 bases outside the gene matches. The CDR3 loop reads CASREVPSYEQYF. DNA of the CDR3: TGTGCCAGCCGGGAGGTACCTTCCTACGAGCAGTACTTC.

V is TRBV30 and J is TRBJ1-2; D is unclear. The V gene's germline CDR1 is GTSNPN and CDR2 SVGIG (reference sequence). Trimming left V 0 bases short and J 1 base short, with 6 bases between. The CDR3 is made up of 13 amino acids. CDR3 bases: TGTGCCTGGAGTGTGGGTTTTAACTATGGCTACACCTTC. It codes for CAWSVGFNYGYTF.

This sequence joins TRBV5-1 and TRBJ1-5; D gene ambiguous. The CDR3 runs 13 residues. V was shortened by 0 bases and J by 7 bases, with 8 bases between the two germline ends. Germline V CDR1 and CDR2: SGHRS, YFSETQ. The CDR3 bases are TGCGCCAGCAGCTTGGATGGGTTCCAGCCCCAGCATTTT. Translated: CASSLDGFQPQHF.

This clone came up once. The chain joins TRBV5-1 to TRBJ1-1, with 8 bases aligning to TRBD1. The CDR3 extends over 14 amino acids. Germline V gives CDR1 SGHRS, CDR2 YFSETQ. The trim removed 4 bases at V and 5 bases at J, leaving 7 bases unmatched. DNA of the CDR3: TGCGCCAGCAGCGTTAACAGGGGGAATACTGAAGCTTTCTTT. Residues: CASSVNRGNTEAFF.

The rearrangement links TRBV19 to TRBJ1-4; D unclear. CDR3 length equals 13 residues. Germline V CDR1 and CDR2: LNHDA, SQIVND (reference sequence). Trimming shortened V by 5 bases and J by 3 bases, and 7 bases separated the two germline ends. The CDR3 DNA reads as TGTGCCAGTAGTCCAGCAGCTAATGAAAAACTGTTTTTT. Amino acids: CASSPAANEKLFF.

The J gene is TRBJ2-3, the V gene TRBV5-1, with no clear D. Deletions cut 6 bases from V and 5 bases from J, with 13 bases between. The CDR3 has 13 amino acids. CDR1 is SGHRS, CDR2 YFSETQ, per germline. The CDR3 DNA reads TGCGCCAGCACCAACCTGGTGTTAGATACGCAGTATTTT. Translated, it gives CASTNLVLDTQYF.

The chain combines TRBV7-2 with TRBJ2-7, with D unclear. CDR1 and CDR2 from the germline V gene are SGHTA and FQGNSA. V was cut by 0 bases and J by 2 bases, with 8 bases left in between. The CDR3 contains 14 residues. The CDR3 sequence is CASSLASRTYEQYF. Here the CDR3 DNA reads TGTGCCAGCAGCTTAGCCTCTAGGACCTACGAGCAGTACTTC.

The chain couples TRBV28 to TRBJ1-5, with D possibly matching TRBD1 (5 bases). This CDR3 spans 17 amino acids. CDR1 is MDHEN, CDR2 SYDVKM, per germline. The V end lost 6 bases, the J end lost 0 bases, and 18 bases lay between the germline ends. The CDR3 DNA follows: TGTGCCAGCAGGCTCAGACAGTCCGCCCTTAGCAATCAGCCCCAGCATTTT. It codes for CASRLRQSALSNQPQHF.

V usage is TRBV6-1 and J usage is TRBJ2-7, with 7 positions matching TRBD1. Per germline, CDR1 MNHNS and CDR2 SASEGT. CDR3 length: 16 amino acids. Trimming removed 4 bases from V and 2 bases from J; junction bases left unmatched: 11. Here the CDR3 reads CASSGPGQDRTYEQYF. The DNA for the CDR3 is TGTGCCAGCAGTGGCCCCGGACAGGACCGAACCTACGAGCAGTACTTC.

The chain joins TRBV9 to TRBJ2-7; D is uncertain. The germline gives CDR1 SGDLS, CDR2 YYNGEE. This CDR3 has 15 amino acids. Trimming took 0 bases from V and 2 from J, leaving 12 bases between them. The CDR3 is CASSVDLGRAYEQYF. CDR3 in DNA: TGTGCCAGCAGCGTAGACCTAGGCCGCGCCTACGAGCAGTACTTC.